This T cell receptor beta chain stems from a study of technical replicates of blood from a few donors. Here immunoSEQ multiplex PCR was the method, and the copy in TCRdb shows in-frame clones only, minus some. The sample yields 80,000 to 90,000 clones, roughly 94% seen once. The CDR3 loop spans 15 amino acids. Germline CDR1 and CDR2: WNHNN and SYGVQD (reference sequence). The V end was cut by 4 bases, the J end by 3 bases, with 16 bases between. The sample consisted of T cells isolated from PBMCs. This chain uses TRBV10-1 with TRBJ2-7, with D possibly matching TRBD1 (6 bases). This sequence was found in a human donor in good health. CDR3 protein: CASSGTGSRGYEQYF. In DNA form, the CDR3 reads TGCGCCAGCAGTGGAACAGGGTCAAGGGGCTACGAGCAGTACTTC.